This TCR beta chain was captured by sequencing in a study of cytomegalovirus exposure and HLA in healthy donors. Comment on this clone: What it binds is not known.

The PCR employed 60 Vbeta primers together with 13 Jbeta primers. Study processing details: It was a later analysis that counted tens of millions of unique TCR beta chains, of which approximately 9.9 million were shared. Libraries were prepared by immunoSEQ multiplex PCR; TCRdb keeps only in-frame clonotypes and omits some of them. For V, J and clone size, that table is used; D and trimming come from the DNA. The sample has 55,000 to 80,000 clones, roughly four fifths seen once. The CDR3 is 12 amino acids. In germline, CDR1 is SQVTM, CDR2 ANQGSEA. Trimming shortened V by 5 bases and J by 5 bases, and 12 bases separated the two germline ends. Study-level findings and limits: There were some V segments, including TRBV6-2 and TRBV6-3, excluded as indistinguishable. In a later analysis, TCR association rates varied by HLA locus: DRB1 most, HLA-C fewest.

This chain uses TRBV29-1 with TRBJ2-5; maybe TRBD2 (5 bases). Sequenced: PBMCs. The TCR comes from a woman in her twenties or thirties in good health and CMV-seropositive. The CDR3 here is CSVLVSGETQYF. The CDR3 nucleotides read TGCAGCGTTTTGGTCTCGGGGGAGACCCAGTACTTC. Supplemented by reference TRBV29-1 and TRBJ2-5, the full variable domain reads SAVISQKPSRDICQRGTSLTIQCQVDSQVTMMFWYRQQPGQSLTLIATANQGSEATYESGFVIDKFPISRPNLTFSTLTVSNMSPEDSSIYLCSVLVSGETQYFGPGTRLLVL.